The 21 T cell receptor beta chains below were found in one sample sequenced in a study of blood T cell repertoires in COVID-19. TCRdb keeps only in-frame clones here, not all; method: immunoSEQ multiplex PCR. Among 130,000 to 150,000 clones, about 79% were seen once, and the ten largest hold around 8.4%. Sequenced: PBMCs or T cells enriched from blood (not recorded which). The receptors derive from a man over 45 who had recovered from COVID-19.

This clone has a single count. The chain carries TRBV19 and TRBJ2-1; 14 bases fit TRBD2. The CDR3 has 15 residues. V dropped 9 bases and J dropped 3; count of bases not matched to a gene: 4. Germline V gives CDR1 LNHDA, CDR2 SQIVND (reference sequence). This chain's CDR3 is CASGLAGGFYNEQFF. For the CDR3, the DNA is TGTGCCAGCGGACTAGCGGGGGGTTTCTACAATGAGCAGTTCTTC.

The CDR3 reads CASSRHSGGNTGELFF. CDR3 DNA: TGTGCCAGCAGCCGCCATAGCGGGGGGAACACCGGGGAGCTGTTTTTT. This chain joins TRBV5-4 and TRBJ2-2, with 9 nucleotides matching TRBD2. Trimming cost V 4 bases and J 1 base; bases outside gene matches: 5. Looked up from germline, CDR1 is SGHNT and CDR2 is YYREEE (reference sequence). This CDR3 spans 16 amino acids. Based on the CDR3 plus reference TRBV5-4 and TRBJ2-2, the full variable domain is ETGVTQSPTHLIKTRGQQVTLRCSSQSGHNTVSWYQQALGQGPQFIFQYYREEENGRGNFPPRFSGLQFPNYSSELNVNALELDDSALYLCASSRHSGGNTGELFFGEGSRLTVL.

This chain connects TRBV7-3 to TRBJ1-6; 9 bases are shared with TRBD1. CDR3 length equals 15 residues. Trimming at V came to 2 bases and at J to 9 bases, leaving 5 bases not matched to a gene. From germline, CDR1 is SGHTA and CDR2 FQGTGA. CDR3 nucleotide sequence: TGTGCCAGCAGCTTACCGGGACAGGGAATTTCACCCCTCCACTTT. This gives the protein CASSLPGQGISPLHF.

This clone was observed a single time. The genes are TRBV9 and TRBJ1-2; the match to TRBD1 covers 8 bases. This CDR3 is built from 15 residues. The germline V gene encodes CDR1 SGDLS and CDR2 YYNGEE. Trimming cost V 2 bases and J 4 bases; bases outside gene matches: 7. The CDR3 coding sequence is TGTGCCAGCAGCGTGGGCACGACAGGGGCCTATGGCTACACCTTC. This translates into CASSVGTTGAYGYTF.

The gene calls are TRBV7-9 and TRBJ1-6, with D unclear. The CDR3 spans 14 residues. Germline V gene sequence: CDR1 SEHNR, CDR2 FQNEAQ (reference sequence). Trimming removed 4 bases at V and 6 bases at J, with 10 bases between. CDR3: CASSYDTANSPLHF. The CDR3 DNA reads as TGTGCCAGCAGCTATGACACCGCTAATTCACCCCTCCACTTT.

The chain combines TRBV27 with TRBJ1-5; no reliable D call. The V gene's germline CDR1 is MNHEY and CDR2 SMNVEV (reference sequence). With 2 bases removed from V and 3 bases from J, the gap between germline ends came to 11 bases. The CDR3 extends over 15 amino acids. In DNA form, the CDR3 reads TGTGCCAGCAGTTTAAGAGGAGGGTTCAATCAGCCCCAGCATTTT. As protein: CASSLRGGFNQPQHF.

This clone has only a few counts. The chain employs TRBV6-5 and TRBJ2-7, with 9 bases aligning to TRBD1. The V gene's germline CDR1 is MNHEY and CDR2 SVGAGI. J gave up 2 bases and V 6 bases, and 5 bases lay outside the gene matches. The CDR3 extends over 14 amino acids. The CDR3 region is CASRTGGPAYEQYF. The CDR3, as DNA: TGTGCCAGCAGGACAGGGGGACCCGCCTACGAGCAGTACTTC.

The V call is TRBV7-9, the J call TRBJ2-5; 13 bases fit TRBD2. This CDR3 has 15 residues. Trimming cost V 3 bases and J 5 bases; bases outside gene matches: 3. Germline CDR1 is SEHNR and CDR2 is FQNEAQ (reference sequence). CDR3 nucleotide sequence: TGTGCCAGCAGCTTCGGACTAGCGGGGGAGGAGACCCAGTACTTC. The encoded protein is CASSFGLAGEETQYF. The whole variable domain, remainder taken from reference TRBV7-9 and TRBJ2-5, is DTGVSQNPRHKITKRGQNVTFRCDPISEHNRLYWYRQTLGQGPEFLTYFQNEAQLEKSRLLSDRFSAERPKGSFSTLEIQRTEQGDSAMYLCASSFGLAGEETQYFGPGTRLLVL.

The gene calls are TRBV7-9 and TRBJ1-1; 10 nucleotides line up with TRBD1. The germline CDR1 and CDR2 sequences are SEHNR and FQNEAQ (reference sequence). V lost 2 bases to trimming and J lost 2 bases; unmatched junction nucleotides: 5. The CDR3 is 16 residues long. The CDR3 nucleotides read TGTGCCAGCAGCTTAACCGGGACAGGGGAAAACACTGAAGCTTTCTTT. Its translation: CASSLTGTGENTEAFF.

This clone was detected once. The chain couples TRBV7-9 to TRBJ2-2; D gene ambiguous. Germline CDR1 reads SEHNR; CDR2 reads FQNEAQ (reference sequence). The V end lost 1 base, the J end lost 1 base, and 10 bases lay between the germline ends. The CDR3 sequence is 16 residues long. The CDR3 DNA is TGTGCCAGCAGCTTAGGTGCAGGTTTGAACACCGGGGAGCTGTTTTTT. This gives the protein CASSLGAGLNTGELFF.

The CDR3 bases are TGTGCCAGCAGTGCGGGACAGGGGGAGACTGAAGCTTTCTTT. Its protein product is CASSAGQGETEAFF. The V call is TRBV9, the J call TRBJ1-1; 11 positions agree with TRBD1. The length of the CDR3 is 14 residues. Losses at the gene ends were 5 bases for V and 5 bases for J; bases not matched to a gene: 5. Germline CDR1 SGDLS, CDR2 YYNGEE. Full variable domain (missing parts from reference TRBV9 and TRBJ1-1): DSGVTQTPKHLITATGQRVTLRCSPRSGDLSVYWYQQSLDQGLQFLIQYYNGEERAKGNILERFSAQQFPDLHSELNLSSLELGDSALYFCASSAGQGETEAFFGQGTRLTVV.

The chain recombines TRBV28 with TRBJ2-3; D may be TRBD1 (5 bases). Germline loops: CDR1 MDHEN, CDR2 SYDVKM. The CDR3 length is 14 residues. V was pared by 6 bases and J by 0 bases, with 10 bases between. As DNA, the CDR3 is TGTGCCAGCAGCCGCGCAGGGAGCACAGATACGCAGTATTTT. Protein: CASSRAGSTDTQYF. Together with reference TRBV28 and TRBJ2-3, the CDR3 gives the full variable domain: DVKVTQSSRYLVKRTGEKVFLECVQDMDHENMFWYRQDPGLGLRLIYFSYDVKMKEKGDIPEGYSVSREKKERFSLILESASTNQTSMYLCASSRAGSTDTQYFGPGTRLTVL.

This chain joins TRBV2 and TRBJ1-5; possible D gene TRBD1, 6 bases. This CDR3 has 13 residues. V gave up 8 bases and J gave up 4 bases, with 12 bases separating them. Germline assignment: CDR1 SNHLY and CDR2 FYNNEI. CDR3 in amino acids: CASGQFENQPQHF. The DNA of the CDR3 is TGTGCCAGCGGACAGTTCGAGAATCAGCCCCAGCATTTT. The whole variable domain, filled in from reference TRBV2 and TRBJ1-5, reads EPEVTQTPSHQVTQMGQEVILRCVPISNHLYFYWYRQILGQKVEFLVSFYNNEISEKSEIFDDQFSVERPDGSNFTLKIRSTKLEDSAMYFCASGQFENQPQHFGDGTRLSIL.

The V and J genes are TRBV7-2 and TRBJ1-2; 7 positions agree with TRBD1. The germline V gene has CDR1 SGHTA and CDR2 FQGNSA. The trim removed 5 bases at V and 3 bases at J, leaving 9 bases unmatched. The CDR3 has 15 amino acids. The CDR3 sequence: CASSLTTGTDYGYTF. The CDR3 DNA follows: TGTGCCAGCAGCCTTACTACCGGGACAGACTATGGCTACACCTTC.

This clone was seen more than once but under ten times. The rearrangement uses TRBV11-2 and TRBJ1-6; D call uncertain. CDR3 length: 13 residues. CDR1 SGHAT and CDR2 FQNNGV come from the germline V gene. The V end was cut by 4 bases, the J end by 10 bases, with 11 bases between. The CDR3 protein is CASSSLSLSPLHF. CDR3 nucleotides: TGTGCCAGCAGCTCACTGTCGCTCTCACCCCTCCACTTT. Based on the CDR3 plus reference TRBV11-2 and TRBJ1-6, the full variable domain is EAGVAQSPRYKIIEKRQSVAFWCNPISGHATLYWYQQILGQGPKLLIQFQNNGVVDDSQLPKDRFSAERLKGVDSTLKIQPAKLEDSAVYLCASSSLSLSPLHFGNGTRLTVT.

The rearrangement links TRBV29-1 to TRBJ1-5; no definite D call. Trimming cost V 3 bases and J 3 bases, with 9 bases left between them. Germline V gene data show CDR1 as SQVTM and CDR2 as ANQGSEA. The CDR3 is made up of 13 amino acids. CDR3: CSVEAGDNQPQHF. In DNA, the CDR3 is TGCAGCGTTGAGGCAGGCGACAATCAGCCCCAGCATTTT.

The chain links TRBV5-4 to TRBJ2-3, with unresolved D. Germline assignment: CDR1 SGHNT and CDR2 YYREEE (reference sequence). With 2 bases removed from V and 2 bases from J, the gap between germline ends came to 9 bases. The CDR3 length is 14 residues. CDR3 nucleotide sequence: TGTGCCAGCAGCTTCCCGGAGTACACAGATACGCAGTATTTT. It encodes CASSFPEYTDTQYF.

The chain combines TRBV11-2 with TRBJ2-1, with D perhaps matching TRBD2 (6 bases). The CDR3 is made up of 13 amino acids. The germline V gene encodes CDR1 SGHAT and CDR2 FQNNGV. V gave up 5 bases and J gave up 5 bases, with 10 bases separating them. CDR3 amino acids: CASSGGADNEQFF. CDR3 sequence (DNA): TGTGCCAGCAGCGGCGGGGCTGACAATGAGCAGTTCTTC. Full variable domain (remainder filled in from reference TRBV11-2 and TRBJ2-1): EAGVAQSPRYKIIEKRQSVAFWCNPISGHATLYWYQQILGQGPKLLIQFQNNGVVDDSQLPKDRFSAERLKGVDSTLKIQPAKLEDSAVYLCASSGGADNEQFFGPGTRLTVL.

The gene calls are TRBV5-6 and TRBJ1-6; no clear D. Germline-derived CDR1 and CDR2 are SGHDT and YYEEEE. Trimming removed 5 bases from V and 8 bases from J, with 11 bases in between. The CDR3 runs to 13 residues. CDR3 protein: CASRAARHSPLHF. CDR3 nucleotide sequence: TGTGCCAGCAGGGCAGCGAGACATTCACCCCTCCACTTT. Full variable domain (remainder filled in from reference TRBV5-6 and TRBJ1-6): DAGVTQSPTHLIKTRGQQVTLRCSPKSGHDTVSWYQQALGQGPQFIFQYYEEEERQRGNFPDRFSGHQFPNYSSELNVNALLLGDSALYLCASRAARHSPLHFGNGTRLTVT.

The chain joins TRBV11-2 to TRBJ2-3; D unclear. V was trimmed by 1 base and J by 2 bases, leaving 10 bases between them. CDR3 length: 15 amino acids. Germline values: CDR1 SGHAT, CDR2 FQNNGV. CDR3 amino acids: CASSLAESLTDTQYF. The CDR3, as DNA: TGTGCCAGCAGCTTAGCTGAGTCTCTCACAGATACGCAGTATTTT.

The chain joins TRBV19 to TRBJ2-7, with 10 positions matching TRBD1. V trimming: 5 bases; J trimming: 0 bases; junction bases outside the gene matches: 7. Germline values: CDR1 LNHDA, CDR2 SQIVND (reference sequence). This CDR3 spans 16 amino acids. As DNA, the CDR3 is TGTGCCAGTAGTCCAGGACAGGGGGATAGCTCCTACGAGCAGTACTTC. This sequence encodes CASSPGQGDSSYEQYF.